The clone carrying this TCR beta chain has just a few counts. Its antigen is as yet unknown. One entry per CDR3 protein results from TCRdb running MiXCR on the reads. The data show roughly 350,000 distinct CDR3 sequences, roughly 34% seen once. The germline V gene encodes CDR1 SGHVS and CDR2 FQNEAQ. V lost 0 bases to trimming and J lost 2 bases; unmatched junction nucleotides: 3. The CDR3 sequence is 15 residues long. This entry comes from a study of T cell repertoires in cytomegalovirus infection. Whole-study context: Recently described HLA-C-restricted plus well-studied HLA-B-restricted CMV epitopes were used. Both CMV infection and a matching HLA type were indicated by public TCR beta signatures. General observations from the study: The ex vivo response showed dominance by HLA-C-restricted CMV-specific TCR beta clonotypes.

The rearrangement links TRBV7-8 to TRBJ2-7; 8 nucleotides align to TRBD1. Specimen: cultured PBMCs, collected from culture after CMV antigen stimulation. This sequence was found in a human donor in good health (CMV status not recorded). Some clones in this sample may be carry-over from other donors' samples. In DNA form, the CDR3 reads TGTGCCAGCAGCTTAGCAAGACAGGGGACCTACGAGCAGTACTTC. As protein: CASSLARQGTYEQYF.